These T cell receptor beta chains were read from a single sample in a study of type 1 and type 2 diabetes patients. Via MiXCR, TCRdb re-called the multiplex PCR reads, giving one row per CDR3 protein. Counted here are 250,000 or so distinct CDR3 sequences, approximately 50% occurring once; the ten biggest clones make up around 13%. The sample was peripheral blood mononuclear cells (PBMCs). The receptor source for this set is a man aged 18 to 35 with type 2 diabetes. CDR3s leave out the opening cysteine and the closing phenylalanine or tryptophan.

v_gene: TRBV6-6
j_gene: TRBJ1-2
CDR3aa: ATTGGNYGYT

v_gene: TRBV20-1
j_gene: TRBJ2-5
CDR3aa: SAKGGTGETQY

v_gene: TRBV12-3/TRBV12-4
j_gene: TRBJ1-5
CDR3aa: ASSPSVTGNSNQPQH

v_gene: TRBV19
j_gene: TRBJ2-7
CDR3aa: ASSSLPLGSYEQY

v_gene: TRBV27
j_gene: TRBJ2-5
CDR3aa: ASKEGLEETQY

v_gene: TRBV24-1
j_gene: TRBJ2-5
CDR3aa: ATSGRDGEETQY

v_gene: TRBV10-3
j_gene: TRBJ1-3
CDR3aa: AISEELLNTIY

v_gene: TRBV24-1
j_gene: TRBJ1-2
CDR3aa: ASFEQGTFRGYT

v_gene: TRBV6-6
j_gene: TRBJ2-1
CDR3aa: ASSSTSGSRGNEQF

v_gene: TRBV5-1
j_gene: TRBJ2-7
CDR3aa: ASSLAVGRMTGGSYEQY